This is a list of T cell receptor beta chains from one sample in a study of naive and memory T cell subsets. TCRdb re-called the UMI-ligation and nested PCR reads through MiXCR, storing one row per CDR3 protein. The table has around 160,000 distinct CDR3 sequences, 20% to 25% seen once; the top ten hold approximately 0.1%. Sequencing input: naive CD4+ T cells from blood. Receptor source: a human donor in good health. CDR3s include the opening cysteine and the closing phenylalanine or tryptophan. The D gene is left open where the match is weak.

D gene | V gene | CDR3 protein
TRBD2 | TRBV6-2/TRBV6-3 | CASSYGEGTGELFF
TRBD2 | TRBV5-1 | CASSLLPGLVFGEQYF
. | TRBV28 | CASSFSREPSNQPQHF
TRBD1 | TRBV5-1 | CASGGQPSTDTQYF
TRBD2 | TRBV29-1 | CSVGLAGTETQYF
. | TRBV4-1 | CASSHAPSLVIYEQYF
. | TRBV3-1 | CASSRAPVSDEQFF
. | TRBV11-2 | CASRISTANTEAFF
TRBD1 | TRBV5-8 | CASSKFPGQVDLSTDTQYF
. | TRBV7-2 | CASRKTRGYNHEQFF
TRBD1 | TRBV7-9 | CASSFGQGHTGELFF
. | TRBV20-1 | CSGGVFVADTQYF
. | TRBV28 | CASRPGLTLTYEQYF
. | TRBV28 | CASRPGTVGHEQYF
TRBD2 | TRBV5-1 | CASSLGLAEVTDTQYF
TRBD1 | TRBV3-1 | CASSPTTGYEQFF
TRBD2 | TRBV20-1 | CSARGRGGSYNEQFF
TRBD2 | TRBV5-1 | CASILTLGLAHHEQYF
. | TRBV6-5 | CASSPRDSQETQYF
. | TRBV4-1 | CASSQEGRISSGNTIYF
. | TRBV10-3 | CAISETYEQYF
. | TRBV2 | CASSDPGYGYTF
. | TRBV5-1 | CASSLGPHGYNEQFF
TRBD2 | TRBV6-2/TRBV6-3 | CASSYTIGTSGRAGSSDTQYF
TRBD2 | TRBV27 | CASSLYGREQNNEQFF
TRBD1 | TRBV19 | CASSELTGTGTEAFF
. | TRBV28 | CASRGGGIYEQYF
. | TRBV29-1 | CSVPWGRRETQYF
TRBD1 | TRBV7-6 | CASSPFPGQTSSGNTIYF
. | TRBV20-1 | CSAWRNEQFF
. | TRBV30 | CRTKGDTQYF
. | TRBV18 | CASSPPANLTTDTQYF
TRBD1 | TRBV9 | CASSAGQVNRPQHF
TRBD1 | TRBV27 | CASSPDAGQGESGIFSSTDTQYF
. | TRBV5-1 | CASSVGQYSGANVLTF
TRBD2 | TRBV10-3 | CAIKASGSTDTQYF
TRBD2 | TRBV27 | CASSLQGSGRSIDEQYF
. | TRBV6-5 | CASSYRTNDRTNGANVLTF
. | TRBV3-1 | CASSGGQAGNTIYF
. | TRBV12-3/TRBV12-4 | CASSFSRDYQPQHF
TRBD2 | TRBV6-6 | CASSRGLANPRAMRQFF
TRBD1 | TRBV7-8 | CASSLERFPGGSGNTIYF
. | TRBV25-1 | CASSDSGYQQYF
TRBD2 | TRBV6-5 | CASSYYGGTYNEQFF
TRBD2 | TRBV7-7 | CASSPGLAVGTEQFF
TRBD2 | TRBV28 | CASSLSSSGRGTDTQYF
. | TRBV29-1 | CSVPAPDTEAFF
TRBD2 | TRBV28 | CASSSIIAGVNTGELFF
. | TRBV11-2 | CASSLGLLVGSYNEQFF
. | TRBV20-1 | CSAPDQGRQYF
TRBD1 | TRBV20-1 | CSARGWDRSNTEAFF
TRBD2 | TRBV20-1 | CSARLAGVEYEQYF
. | TRBV4-1 | CASSPDESFGTEAFF
TRBD1 | TRBV6-1 | CASKGTGLLNNEQFF
. | TRBV24-1 | CATSDSLGFSGANVLTF